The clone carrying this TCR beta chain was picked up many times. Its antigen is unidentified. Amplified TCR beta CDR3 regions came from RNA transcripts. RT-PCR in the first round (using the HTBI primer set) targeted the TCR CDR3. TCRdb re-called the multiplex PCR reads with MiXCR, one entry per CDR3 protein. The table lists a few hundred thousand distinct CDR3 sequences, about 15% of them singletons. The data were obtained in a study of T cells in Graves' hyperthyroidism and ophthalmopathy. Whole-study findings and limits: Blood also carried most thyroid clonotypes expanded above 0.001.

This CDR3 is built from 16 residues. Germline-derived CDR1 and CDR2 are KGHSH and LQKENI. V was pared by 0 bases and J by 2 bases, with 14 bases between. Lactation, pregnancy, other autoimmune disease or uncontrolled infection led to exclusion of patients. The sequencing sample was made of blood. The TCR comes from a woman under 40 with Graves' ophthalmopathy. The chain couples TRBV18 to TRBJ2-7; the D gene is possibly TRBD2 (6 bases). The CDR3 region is CASSPPEDWGAYEQYF. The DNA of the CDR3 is TGTGCCAGCTCACCACCGGAAGACTGGGGGGCCTACGAGCAGTACTTC.